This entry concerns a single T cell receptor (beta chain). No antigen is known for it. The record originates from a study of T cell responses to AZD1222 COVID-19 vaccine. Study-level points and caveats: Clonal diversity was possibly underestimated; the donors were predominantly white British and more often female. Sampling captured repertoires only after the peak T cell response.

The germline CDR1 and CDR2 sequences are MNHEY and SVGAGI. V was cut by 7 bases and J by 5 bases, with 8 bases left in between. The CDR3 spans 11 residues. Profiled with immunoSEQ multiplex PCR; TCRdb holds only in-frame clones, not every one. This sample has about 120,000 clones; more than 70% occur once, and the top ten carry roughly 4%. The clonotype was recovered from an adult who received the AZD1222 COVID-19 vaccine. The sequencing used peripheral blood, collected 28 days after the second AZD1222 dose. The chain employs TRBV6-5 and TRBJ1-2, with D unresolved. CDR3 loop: CASKRYYGYTF. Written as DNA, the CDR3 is TGTGCCAGCAAGAGATATTATGGCTACACCTTC.